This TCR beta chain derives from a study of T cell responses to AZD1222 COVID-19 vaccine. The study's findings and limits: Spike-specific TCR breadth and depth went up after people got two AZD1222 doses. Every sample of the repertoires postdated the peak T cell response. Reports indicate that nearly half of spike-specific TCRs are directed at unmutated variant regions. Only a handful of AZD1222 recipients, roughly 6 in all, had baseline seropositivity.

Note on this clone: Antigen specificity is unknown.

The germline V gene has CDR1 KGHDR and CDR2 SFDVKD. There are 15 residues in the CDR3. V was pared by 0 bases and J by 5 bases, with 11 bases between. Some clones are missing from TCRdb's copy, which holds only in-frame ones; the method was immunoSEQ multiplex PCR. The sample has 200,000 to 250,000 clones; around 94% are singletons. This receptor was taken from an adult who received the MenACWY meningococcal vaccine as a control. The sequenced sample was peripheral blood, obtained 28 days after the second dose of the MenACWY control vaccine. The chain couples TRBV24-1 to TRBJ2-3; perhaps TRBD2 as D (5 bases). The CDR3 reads CATSDLVTGEDTQYF. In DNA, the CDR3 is TGTGCCACCAGTGATTTGGTGACCGGGGAAGATACGCAGTATTTT.